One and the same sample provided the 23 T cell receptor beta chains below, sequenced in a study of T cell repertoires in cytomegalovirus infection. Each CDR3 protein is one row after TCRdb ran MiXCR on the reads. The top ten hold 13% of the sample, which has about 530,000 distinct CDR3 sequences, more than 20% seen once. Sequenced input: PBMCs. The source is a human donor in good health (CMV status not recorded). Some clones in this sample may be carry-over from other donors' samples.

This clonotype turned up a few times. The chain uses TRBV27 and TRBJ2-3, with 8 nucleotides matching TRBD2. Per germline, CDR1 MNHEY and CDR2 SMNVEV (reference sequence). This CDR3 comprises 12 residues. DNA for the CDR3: TGTGTCTCCGGGGGGGGCACAGATACGCAGTATTTT. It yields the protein CVSGGGTDTQYF.

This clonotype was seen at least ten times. CDR3 sequence: CASSYITPGQGNYGYTF. The CDR3 nucleotides read TGTGCCAGCAGCTACATCACCCCGGGACAGGGGAACTATGGCTACACCTTC. This chain links TRBV7-2 with TRBJ1-2, with 10 bases matching TRBD1. J lost 2 bases, V lost 4 bases, and 10 bases had no gene match. Germline CDR1 SGHTA, CDR2 FQGNSA. This CDR3 spans 17 amino acids. The variable domain in full, completed from reference TRBV7-2 and TRBJ1-2, reads GAGVSQSPSNKVTEKGKDVELRCDPISGHTALYWYRQSLGQGLEFLIYFQGNSAPDKSGLPSDRFSAERTGGSVSTLTIQRTQQEDSAVYLCASSYITPGQGNYGYTFGSGTRLTVV.

This CDR3 reads CASSPSGRDQETQYF. The DNA for the CDR3 is TGTGCCAGCAGCCCTAGCGGGAGAGACCAAGAGACCCAGTACTTC. The J gene is TRBJ2-5, the V gene TRBV7-2, with 10 bases lining up with TRBD2. CDR1 SGHTA and CDR2 FQGNSA come from the germline V gene. The trim removed 5 bases at V and 0 bases at J, leaving 3 bases unmatched. The CDR3 spans 15 residues.

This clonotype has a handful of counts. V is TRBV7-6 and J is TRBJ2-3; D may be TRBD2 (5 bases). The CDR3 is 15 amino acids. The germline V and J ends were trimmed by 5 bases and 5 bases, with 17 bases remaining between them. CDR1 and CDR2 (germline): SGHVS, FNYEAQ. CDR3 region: CASSPTGREGDTQYF. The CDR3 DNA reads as TGTGCCAGCAGCCCCACGGGGAGAGAAGGAGATACGCAGTATTTT.

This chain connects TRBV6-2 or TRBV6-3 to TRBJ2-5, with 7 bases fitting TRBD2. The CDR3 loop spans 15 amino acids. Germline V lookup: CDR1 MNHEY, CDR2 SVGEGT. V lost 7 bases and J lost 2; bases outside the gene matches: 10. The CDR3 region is CASIVGGRHQETQYF. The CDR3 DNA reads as TGTGCCAGCATTGTCGGCGGGAGACATCAAGAGACCCAGTACTTC.

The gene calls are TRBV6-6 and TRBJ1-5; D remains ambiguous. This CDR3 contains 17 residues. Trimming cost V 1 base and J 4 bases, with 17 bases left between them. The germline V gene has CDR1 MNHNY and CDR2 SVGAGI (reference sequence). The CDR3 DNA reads TGTGCCAGCAGTTACTGGTCGATAGGGAATGTGAATCAGCCCCAGCATTTT. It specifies CASSYWSIGNVNQPQHF.

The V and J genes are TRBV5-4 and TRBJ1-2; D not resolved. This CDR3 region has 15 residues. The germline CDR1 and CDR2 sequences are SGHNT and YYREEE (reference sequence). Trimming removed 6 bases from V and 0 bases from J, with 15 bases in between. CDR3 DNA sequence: TGTGCCAGCACCCCTTGGGGAACAGCTAACTATGGCTACACCTTC. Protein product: CASTPWGTANYGYTF.

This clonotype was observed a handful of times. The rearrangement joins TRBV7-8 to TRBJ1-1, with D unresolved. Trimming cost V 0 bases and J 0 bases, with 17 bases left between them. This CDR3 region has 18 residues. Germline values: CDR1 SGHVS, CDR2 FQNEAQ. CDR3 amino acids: CASSLAKVPRPLNTEAFF. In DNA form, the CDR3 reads TGTGCCAGCAGCTTAGCGAAGGTCCCCAGACCCCTGAACACTGAAGCTTTCTTT.

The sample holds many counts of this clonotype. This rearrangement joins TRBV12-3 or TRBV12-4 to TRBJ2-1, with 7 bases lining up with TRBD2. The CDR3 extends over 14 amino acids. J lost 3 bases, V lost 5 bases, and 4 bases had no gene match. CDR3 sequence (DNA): TGTGCCAGCAGTCCCGGGACTAACTACAATGAGCAGTTCTTC. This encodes CASSPGTNYNEQFF.

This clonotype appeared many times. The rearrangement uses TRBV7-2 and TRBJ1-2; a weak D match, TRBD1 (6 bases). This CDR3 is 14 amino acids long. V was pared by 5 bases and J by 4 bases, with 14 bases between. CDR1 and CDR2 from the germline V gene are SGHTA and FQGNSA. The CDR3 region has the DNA TGTGCCAGCAGCATTCAACAGGGAACCTATGGCTACACCTTC. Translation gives CASSIQQGTYGYTF.

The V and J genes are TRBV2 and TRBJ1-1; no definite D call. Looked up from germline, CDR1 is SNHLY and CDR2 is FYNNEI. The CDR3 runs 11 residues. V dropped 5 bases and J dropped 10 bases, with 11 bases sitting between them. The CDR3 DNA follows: TGTGCCAGCAGTTTCCTCCGGGGAGCTTTCTTT. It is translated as CASSFLRGAFF.

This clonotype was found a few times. The CDR3: CASSIDKSGSYNEQFF. In nucleotides, the CDR3 is TGTGCCAGTAGTATAGACAAATCCGGGTCTTACAATGAGCAGTTCTTC. The V call is TRBV19, the J call TRBJ2-1; D remains unclear. Germline V gene data show CDR1 as LNHDA and CDR2 as SQIVND (reference sequence). The CDR3 consists of 16 residues. V gave up 0 bases and J gave up 4 bases, with 13 bases separating them.

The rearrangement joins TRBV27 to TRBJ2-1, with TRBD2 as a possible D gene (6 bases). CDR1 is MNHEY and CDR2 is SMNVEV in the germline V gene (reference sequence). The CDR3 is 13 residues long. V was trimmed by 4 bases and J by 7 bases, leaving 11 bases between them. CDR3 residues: CASSWGVGNEQFF. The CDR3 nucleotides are TGTGCCAGCAGTTGGGGGGTCGGGAATGAGCAGTTCTTC.

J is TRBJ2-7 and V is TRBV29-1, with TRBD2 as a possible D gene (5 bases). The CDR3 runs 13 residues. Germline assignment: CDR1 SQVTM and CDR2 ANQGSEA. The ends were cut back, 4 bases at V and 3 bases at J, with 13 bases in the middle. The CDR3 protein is CSVVEAEGYEQYV. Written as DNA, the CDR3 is TGCAGCGTTGTTGAAGCGGAAGGCTACGAGCAGTACGTC.

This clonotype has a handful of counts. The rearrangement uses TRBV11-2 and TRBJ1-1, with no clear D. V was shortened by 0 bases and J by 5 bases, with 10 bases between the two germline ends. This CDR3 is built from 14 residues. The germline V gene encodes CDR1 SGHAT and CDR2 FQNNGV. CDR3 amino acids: CASSLDIGLTEAFF. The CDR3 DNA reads TGTGCCAGCAGCTTAGATATCGGATTAACTGAAGCTTTCTTT.

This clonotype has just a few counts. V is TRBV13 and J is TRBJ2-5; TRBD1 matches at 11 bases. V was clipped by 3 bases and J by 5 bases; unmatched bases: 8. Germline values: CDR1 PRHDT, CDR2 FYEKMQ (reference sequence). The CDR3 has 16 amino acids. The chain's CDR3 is CASSFLEDRGQETQYF. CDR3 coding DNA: TGTGCCAGCAGCTTCCTCGAGGACAGGGGGCAGGAGACCCAGTACTTC.

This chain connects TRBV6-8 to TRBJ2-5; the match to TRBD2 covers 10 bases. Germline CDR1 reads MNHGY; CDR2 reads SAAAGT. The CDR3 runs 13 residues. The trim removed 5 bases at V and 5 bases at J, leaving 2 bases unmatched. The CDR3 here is CASSKGLAETQYF. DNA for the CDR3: TGTGCCAGCAGTAAGGGACTAGCGGAGACCCAGTACTTC.

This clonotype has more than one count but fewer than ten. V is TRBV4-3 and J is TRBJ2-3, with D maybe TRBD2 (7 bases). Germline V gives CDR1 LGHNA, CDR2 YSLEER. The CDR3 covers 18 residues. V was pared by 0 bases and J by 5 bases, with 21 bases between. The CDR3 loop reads CASSQDGRGAGRGDTQYF. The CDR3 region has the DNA TGCGCCAGCAGCCAAGATGGGAGGGGGGCAGGCCGCGGAGATACGCAGTATTTT.

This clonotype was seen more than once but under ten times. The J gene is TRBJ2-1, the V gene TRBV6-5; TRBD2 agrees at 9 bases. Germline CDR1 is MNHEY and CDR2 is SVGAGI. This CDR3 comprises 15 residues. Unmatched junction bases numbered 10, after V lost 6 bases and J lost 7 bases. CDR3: CASRPGTSKGNEQFF. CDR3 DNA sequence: TGTGCCAGCAGGCCCGGGACTAGCAAAGGGAATGAGCAGTTCTTC.

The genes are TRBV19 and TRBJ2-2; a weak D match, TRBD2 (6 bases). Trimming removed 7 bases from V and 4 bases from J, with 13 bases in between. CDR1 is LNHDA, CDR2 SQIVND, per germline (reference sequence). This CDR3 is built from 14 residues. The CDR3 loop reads CASKTGLGTGELFF. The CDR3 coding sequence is TGTGCCAGTAAGACGGGACTCGGCACCGGGGAGCTGTTTTTT.

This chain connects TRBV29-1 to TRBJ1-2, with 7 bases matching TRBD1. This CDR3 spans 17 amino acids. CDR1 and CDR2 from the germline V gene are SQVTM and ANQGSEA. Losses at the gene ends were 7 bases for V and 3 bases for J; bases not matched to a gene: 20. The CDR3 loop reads CSAAGATGPQGDYGYTF. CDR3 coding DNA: TGCAGCGCCGCGGGTGCGACAGGGCCCCAGGGGGACTATGGCTACACCTTC.

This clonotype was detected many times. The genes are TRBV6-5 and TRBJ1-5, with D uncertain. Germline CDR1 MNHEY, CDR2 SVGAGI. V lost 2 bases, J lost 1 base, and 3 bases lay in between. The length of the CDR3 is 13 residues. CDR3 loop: CASSYGSNQPQHF. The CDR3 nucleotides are TGTGCCAGCAGTTACGGCAGCAATCAGCCCCAGCATTTT.

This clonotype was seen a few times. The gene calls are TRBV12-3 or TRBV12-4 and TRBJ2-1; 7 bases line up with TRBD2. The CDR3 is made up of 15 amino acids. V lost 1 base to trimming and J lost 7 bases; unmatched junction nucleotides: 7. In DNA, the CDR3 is TGTGCCAGCAGTTTAGGGCGGGAGTTCCGGAATGAGCAGTTCTTC. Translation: CASSLGREFRNEQFF.